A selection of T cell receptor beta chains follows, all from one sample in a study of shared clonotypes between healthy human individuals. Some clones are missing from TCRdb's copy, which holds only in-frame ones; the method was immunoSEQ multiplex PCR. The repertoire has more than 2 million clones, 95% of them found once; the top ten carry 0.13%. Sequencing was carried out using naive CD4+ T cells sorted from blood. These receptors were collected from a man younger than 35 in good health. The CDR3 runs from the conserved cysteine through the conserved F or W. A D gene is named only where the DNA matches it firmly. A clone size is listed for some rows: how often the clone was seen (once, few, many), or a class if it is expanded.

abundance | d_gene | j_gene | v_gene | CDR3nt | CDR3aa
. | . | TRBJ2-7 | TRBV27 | TGTGCCAGCAGCCCGTTGGCTGGAAAAGGGACCTACGAGCAGTACTTC | CASSPLAGKGTYEQYF
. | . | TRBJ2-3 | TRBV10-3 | TGTGCCATCAGTGAGTCAAATGAGGATACGCAGTATTTT | CAISESNEDTQYF
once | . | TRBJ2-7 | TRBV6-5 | TGTGCCAGCAGCCCGGAAGGCGGCGTCTGGCTCTTC | CASSPEGGVWLF
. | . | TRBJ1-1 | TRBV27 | TGTGCCAGCAGTTTAGCGAAGACCTCCATGAACACTGAAGCTTTCTTT | CASSLAKTSMNTEAFF
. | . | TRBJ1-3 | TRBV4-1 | TGCGCCAGCAGCCATTCGGAACCTTGGGACACCATATATTTT | CASSHSEPWDTIYF
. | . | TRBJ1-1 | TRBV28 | TGTGCCAGCAGTTCGCAGGGTTTCATCGAAGCTTTCTTT | CASSSQGFIEAFF
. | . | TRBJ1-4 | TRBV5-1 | TGCGCCAGCAGCGTCGAGGGGCATCCCTCCGAAAAACTGTTTTTT | CASSVEGHPSEKLFF
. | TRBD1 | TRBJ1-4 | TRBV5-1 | TGCGCCAGCAGCGTATCCGGGACAGTAGGTGAAAAACTGTTTTTT | CASSVSGTVGEKLFF
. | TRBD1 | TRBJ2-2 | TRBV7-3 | TGTGCCAGCAGCCAAACCGGGACAGCGAACACCGGGGAGCTGTTTTTT | CASSQTGTANTGELFF
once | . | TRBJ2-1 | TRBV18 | TGTGCCAGCTCACCCCCTAACGACCCTGTCAATGAGCAGTTCTTC | CASSPPNDPVNEQFF
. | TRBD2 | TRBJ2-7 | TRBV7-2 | TGTGCCAGCAGCTCCCCCTTGACTAGCTCCCACGAGCAGTACTTC | CASSSPLTSSHEQYF
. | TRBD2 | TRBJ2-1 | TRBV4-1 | TGCGCCAGCACGCCTACGGGGAGGGCCGGCAATGAGCAGTTCTTC | CASTPTGRAGNEQFF
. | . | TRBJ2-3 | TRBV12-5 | TGTGCTAGTGGTTATCCGGAGAGGGGACCCACAGATACGCAGTATTTT | CASGYPERGPTDTQYF
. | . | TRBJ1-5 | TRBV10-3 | TGTGCCATCAGCTCAGGAGGGGCCAATCAGCCCCAGCATTTT | CAISSGGANQPQHF
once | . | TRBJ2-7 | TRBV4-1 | TGCGCCAGCAGCCAAGATTGGGGGGACGAGCAGTACTTC | CASSQDWGDEQYF
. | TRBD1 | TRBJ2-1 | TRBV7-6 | TGTGCCAGCAGCTTAAGGGACAGGGGGCAGAATGAGCAGTTCTTC | CASSLRDRGQNEQFF
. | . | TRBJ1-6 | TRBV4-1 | TGCGCCAGCAGTCAAAGAGAGGGGGAGAGGAATTCACCCCTCCACTTT | CASSQREGERNSPLHF
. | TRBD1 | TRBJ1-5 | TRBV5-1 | TGCGCCAGCAGCCGGACAGGGGGCGGCAATCAGCCCCAGCATTTT | CASSRTGGGNQPQHF
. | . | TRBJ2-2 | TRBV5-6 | TGTGCCAGCAGCGGTTACGGGGAGCTGTTTTTT | CASSGYGELFF
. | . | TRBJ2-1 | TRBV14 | TGTGCCAGCAGCCAAGATGGGGGAGCTAAGAGCTCCTACAATGAGCAGTTCTTC | CASSQDGGAKSSYNEQFF
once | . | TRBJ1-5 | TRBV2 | TGTGCCAGCAGAACGACAGGATATAGCAATCAGCCCCAGCATTTT | CASRTTGYSNQPQHF
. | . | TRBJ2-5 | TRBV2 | TGTGCCAGCAGTCAGGGTGAAGAGACCCAGTACTTC | CASSQGEETQYF
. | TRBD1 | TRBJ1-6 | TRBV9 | TGTGCCAGCAGCGTAGGATTCGGGACAGGGGGTCGTTTTTCACCCCTCCACTTT | CASSVGFGTGGRFSPLHF
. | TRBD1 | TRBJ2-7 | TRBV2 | TGTGCCAGCAGCGGAGAGAGGGACAGGGCGAAAGAGCAGTACTTC | CASSGERDRAKEQYF
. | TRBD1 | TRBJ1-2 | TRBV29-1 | TGCAGCGCAGACCCGGGACAGGGGACCTATGGCTACACCTTC | CSADPGQGTYGYTF
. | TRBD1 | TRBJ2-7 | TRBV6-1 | TGTGCCAGCAGTGGTGGGACAGGGGGGTACGAGCAGTACTTC | CASSGGTGGYEQYF
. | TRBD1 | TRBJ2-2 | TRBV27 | TGTGCCAGCAGTGCCTCAGGGGGACGGACCGGGGAGCTGTTTTTT | CASSASGGRTGELFF
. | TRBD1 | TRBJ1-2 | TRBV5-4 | TGTGCCAGCAGCTTGGCGGGACAGGGGTATGAGGGCTACACCTTC | CASSLAGQGYEGYTF
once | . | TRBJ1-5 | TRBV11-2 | TGTGCCAGCACCCTACCAGGAGGCTATAGCAATCAGCCCCAGCATTTT | CASTLPGGYSNQPQHF
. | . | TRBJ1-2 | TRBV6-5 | TGTGCCAGCAGTTACCTTTTTGGTAGTAGCTATGGCTACACCTTC | CASSYLFGSSYGYTF
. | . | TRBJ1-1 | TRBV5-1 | TGCGCCAGCAGCCCCGGTCGTGGGCCGGCCACTGAAGCTTTCTTT | CASSPGRGPATEAFF
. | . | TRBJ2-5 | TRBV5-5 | TGTGCCAGCAGCTCGGCGAGGGGGGAGACCCAGTACTTC | CASSSARGETQYF
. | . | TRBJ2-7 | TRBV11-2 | TGTGCCAGCAGCCGACACCGGGACAACTACGAGCAGTACTTC | CASSRHRDNYEQYF
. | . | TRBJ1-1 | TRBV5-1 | TGCGCCAGCAGCTTGGATCAGAACACTGAAGCTTTCTTT | CASSLDQNTEAFF
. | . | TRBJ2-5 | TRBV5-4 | TGTGCCAGCAGCCAGGGACGTACTCAAGAGACCCAGTACTTC | CASSQGRTQETQYF
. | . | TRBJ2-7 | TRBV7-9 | TGTGCCAGCAGCTTGGGTGAGGTAGGGTCGGACGAGCAGTACTTC | CASSLGEVGSDEQYF
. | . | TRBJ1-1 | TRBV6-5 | TGTGCCAGCAGTTACTCCGACTTACGGGGGAACACTGAAGCTTTCTTT | CASSYSDLRGNTEAFF
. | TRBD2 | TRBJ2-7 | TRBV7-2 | TGTGCCAGCAGCCCATGGGGCGGAAGCGGGAGGACCTACGAGCAGTACTTC | CASSPWGGSGRTYEQYF
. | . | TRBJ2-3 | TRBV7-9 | TGTGCCAGCAGCTTCGGCGGGGCCAGCACAGATACGCAGTATTTT | CASSFGGASTDTQYF
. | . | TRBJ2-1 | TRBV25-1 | TGTGCCAGCAGTTCCTCTCTGGGACGTTTGCCCCACAATGAGCAGTTCTTC | CASSSSLGRLPHNEQFF
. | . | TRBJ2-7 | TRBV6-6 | TGTGCCAGCATCGGGCCAGGGGGGACCTACGAGCAGTACTTC | CASIGPGGTYEQYF
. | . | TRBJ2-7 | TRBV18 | TGTGCCAGCTCACCGGGTTCGCGGGATGGGTACGAGCAGTACTTC | CASSPGSRDGYEQYF